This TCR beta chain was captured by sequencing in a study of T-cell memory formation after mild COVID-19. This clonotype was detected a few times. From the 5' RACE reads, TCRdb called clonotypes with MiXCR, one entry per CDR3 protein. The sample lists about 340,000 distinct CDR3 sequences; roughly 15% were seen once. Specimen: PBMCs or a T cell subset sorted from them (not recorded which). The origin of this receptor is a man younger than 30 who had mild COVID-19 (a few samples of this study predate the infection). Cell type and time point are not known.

The CDR3 sequence: CASSSSQGDTEAFF. CDR3 DNA: TGTGCCAGCAGCTCCTCACAGGGAGACACTGAAGCTTTCTTT. V and J are TRBV7-3 and TRBJ1-1; TRBD1 is a possible D gene (6 bases). Looked up from germline, CDR1 is SGHTA and CDR2 is FQGTGA. The ends were cut back, 4 bases at V and 3 bases at J, with 12 bases in the middle. CDR3 length: 14 amino acids.